This T cell receptor beta chain is from a study of blood T cell repertoires in COVID-19. The CDR3 is 13 residues long. Germline CDR1 and CDR2: SEHNR and FQNEAQ (reference sequence). The junction had 2 bases not matched to a gene; V was cut back by 3 bases and J by 6 bases. Some clones are missing from TCRdb's copy, which holds only in-frame ones; the method was immunoSEQ multiplex PCR. The repertoire holds more than 30,000 clones, with 94% as singletons. The sequence was collected from a human donor with active COVID-19. The donor label of this sample is uncertain. Sequences were obtained from peripheral blood. V usage is TRBV7-9 and J usage is TRBJ2-3; TRBD2 matches 8 bases. The CDR3 region is CASSLTSADTQYF. Here the CDR3 DNA reads TGTGCCAGCAGCTTGACTAGCGCGGATACGCAGTATTTT.